The clone carrying this TCR beta chain showed up just a few times. The length of the CDR3 is 15 residues. Germline V gene sequence: CDR1 MNHEY, CDR2 SVGEGT. V was clipped by 6 bases and J by 4 bases; unmatched bases: 11. The sample is drawn from a study of control samples from healthy donors and cancer patients. Only in-frame clones appear in the TCRdb table, and some are missing; sequencing was by immunoSEQ multiplex PCR. The data show roughly 190,000 clones, roughly 91% seen once. V usage is TRBV6-2 or TRBV6-3 and J usage is TRBJ2-7; 8 positions agree with TRBD2. The sequencing sample was made of blood. The TCR comes from a woman in her 30s in good health. CDR3 in DNA: TGTGCCAGCAGCGTACTAGCGGAGGGGGGTTACGAGCAGTACTTC. Translated: CASSVLAEGGYEQYF.